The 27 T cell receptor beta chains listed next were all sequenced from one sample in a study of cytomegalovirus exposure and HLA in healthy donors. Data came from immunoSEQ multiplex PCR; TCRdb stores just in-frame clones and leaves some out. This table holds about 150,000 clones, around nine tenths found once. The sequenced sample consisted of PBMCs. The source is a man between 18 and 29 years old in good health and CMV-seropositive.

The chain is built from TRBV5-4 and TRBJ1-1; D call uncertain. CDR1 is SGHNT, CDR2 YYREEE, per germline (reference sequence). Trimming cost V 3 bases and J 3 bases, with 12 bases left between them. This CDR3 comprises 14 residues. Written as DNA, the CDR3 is TGTGCCAGCAGCTACGGGTTGTCGGACACTGAAGCTTTCTTT. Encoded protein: CASSYGLSDTEAFF.

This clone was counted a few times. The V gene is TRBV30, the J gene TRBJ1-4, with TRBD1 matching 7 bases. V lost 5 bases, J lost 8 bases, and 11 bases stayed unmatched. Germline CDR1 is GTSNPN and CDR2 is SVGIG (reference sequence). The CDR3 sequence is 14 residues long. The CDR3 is CAWSGQAHIEKLFF. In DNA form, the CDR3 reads TGTGCCTGGTCTGGACAGGCCCATATCGAAAAACTGTTTTTT. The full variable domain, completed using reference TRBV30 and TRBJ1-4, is SQTIHQWPATLVQPVGSPLSLECTVEGTSNPNLYWYRQAAGRGLQLLFYSVGIGQISSEVPQNLSASRPQDRQFILSSKKLLLSDSGFYLCAWSGQAHIEKLFFGSGTQLSVL.

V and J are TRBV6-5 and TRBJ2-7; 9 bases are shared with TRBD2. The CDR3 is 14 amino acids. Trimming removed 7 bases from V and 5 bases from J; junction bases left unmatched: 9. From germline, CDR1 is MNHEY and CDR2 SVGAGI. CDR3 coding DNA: TGTGCCAGCAAGCCGGCGGGAGGGCTCAACGAGCAGTACTTC. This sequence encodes CASKPAGGLNEQYF.

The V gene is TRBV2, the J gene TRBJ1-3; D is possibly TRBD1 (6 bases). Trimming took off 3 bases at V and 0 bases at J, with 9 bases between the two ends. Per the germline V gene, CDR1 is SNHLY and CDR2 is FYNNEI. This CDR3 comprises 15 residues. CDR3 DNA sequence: TGTGCCAGCAGTGACAGGGGATTCTCTGGAAACACCATATATTTT. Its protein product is CASSDRGFSGNTIYF.

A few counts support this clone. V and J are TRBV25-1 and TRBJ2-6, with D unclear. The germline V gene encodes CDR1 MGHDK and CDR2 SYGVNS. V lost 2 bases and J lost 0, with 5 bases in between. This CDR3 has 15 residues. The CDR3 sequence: CASSERSSGANVLTF. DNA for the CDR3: TGTGCCAGCAGTGAACGGTCCTCTGGGGCCAACGTCCTGACTTTC.

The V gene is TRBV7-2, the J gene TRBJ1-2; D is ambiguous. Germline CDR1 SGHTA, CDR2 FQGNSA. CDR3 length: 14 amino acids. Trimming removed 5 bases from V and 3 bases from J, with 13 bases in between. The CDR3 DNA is TGTGCCAGCAGCCCCCGGCCGGCGGACTATGGCTACACCTTC. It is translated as CASSPRPADYGYTF.

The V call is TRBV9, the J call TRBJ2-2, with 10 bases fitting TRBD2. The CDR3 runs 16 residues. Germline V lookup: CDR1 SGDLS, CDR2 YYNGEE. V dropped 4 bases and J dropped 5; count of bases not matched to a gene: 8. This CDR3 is CASSLLAGGPTGELFF. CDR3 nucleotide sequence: TGTGCCAGCAGCCTCTTAGCGGGAGGCCCGACCGGGGAGCTGTTTTTT.

CDR3 loop: CASSLGTFNTGELFF. The CDR3 DNA sequence: TGTGCCAGCAGCTTGGGGACTTTTAACACCGGGGAGCTGTTTTTT. This chain uses TRBV11-3 with TRBJ2-2; possible D gene TRBD2, 6 bases. V lost 3 bases and J 2 bases, leaving 10 bases between the germline ends. The V gene's germline CDR1 is SGHNT and CDR2 YENEEA. The CDR3 length is 15 residues.

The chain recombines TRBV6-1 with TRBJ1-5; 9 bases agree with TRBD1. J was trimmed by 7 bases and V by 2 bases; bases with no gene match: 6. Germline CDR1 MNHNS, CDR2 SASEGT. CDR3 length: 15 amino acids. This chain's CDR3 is CASSETGQGGQPQHF. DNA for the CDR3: TGTGCCAGCAGTGAAACGGGACAGGGCGGACAGCCCCAGCATTTT.

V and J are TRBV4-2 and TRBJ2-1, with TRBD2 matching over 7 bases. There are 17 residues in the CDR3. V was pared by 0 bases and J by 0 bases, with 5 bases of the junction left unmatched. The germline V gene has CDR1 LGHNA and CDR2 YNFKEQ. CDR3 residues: CASSQDPLADSYNEQFF. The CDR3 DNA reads TGTGCCAGCAGCCAAGATCCCCTAGCGGACTCCTACAATGAGCAGTTCTTC.

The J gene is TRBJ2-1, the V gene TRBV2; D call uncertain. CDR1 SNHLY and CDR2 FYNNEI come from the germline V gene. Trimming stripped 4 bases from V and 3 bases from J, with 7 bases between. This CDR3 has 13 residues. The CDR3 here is CASSAHNYNEQFF. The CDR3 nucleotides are TGTGCCAGCAGTGCCCACAACTACAATGAGCAGTTCTTC.

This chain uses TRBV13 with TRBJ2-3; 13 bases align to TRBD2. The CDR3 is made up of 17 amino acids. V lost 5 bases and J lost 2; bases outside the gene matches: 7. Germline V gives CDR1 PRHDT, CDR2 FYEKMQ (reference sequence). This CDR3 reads CASSPRTSGSDTDTQYF. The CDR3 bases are TGTGCCAGCAGCCCACGGACTAGCGGGAGTGACACAGATACGCAGTATTTT. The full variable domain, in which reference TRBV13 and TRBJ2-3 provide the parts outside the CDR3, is AAGVIQSPRHLIKEKRETATLKCYPIPRHDTVYWYQQGPGQDPQFLISFYEKMQSDKGSIPDRFSAQQFSDYHSELNMSSLELGDSALYFCASSPRTSGSDTDTQYFGPGTRLTVL.

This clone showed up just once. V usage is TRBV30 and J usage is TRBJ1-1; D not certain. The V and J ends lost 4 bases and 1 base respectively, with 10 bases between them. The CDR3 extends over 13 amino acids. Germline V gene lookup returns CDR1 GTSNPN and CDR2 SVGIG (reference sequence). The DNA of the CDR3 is TGTGCCTGGAACGGGATATGGAACACTGAAGCTTTCTTT. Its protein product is CAWNGIWNTEAFF.

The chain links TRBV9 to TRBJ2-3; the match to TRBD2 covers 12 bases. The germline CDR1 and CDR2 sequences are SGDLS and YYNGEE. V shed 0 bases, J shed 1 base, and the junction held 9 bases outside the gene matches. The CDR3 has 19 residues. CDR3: CASSVEGLAGGRGTDTQYF. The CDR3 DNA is TGTGCCAGCAGCGTAGAGGGCCTAGCGGGGGGGCGAGGCACAGATACGCAGTATTTT.

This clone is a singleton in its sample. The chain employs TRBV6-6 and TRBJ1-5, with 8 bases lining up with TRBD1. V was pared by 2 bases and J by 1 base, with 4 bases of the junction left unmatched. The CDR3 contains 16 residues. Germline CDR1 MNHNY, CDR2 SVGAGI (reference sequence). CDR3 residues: CASSYPTGGSNQPQHF. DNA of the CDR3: TGTGCCAGCAGTTACCCTACAGGGGGAAGCAATCAGCCCCAGCATTTT.

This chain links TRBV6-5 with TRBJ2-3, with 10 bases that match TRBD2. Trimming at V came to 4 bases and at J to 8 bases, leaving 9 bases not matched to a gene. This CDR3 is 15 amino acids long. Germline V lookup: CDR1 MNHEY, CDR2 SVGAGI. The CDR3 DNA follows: TGTGCCAGCAGTTCTCCGGGACTAGCGTATGGTACGCAGTATTTT. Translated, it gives CASSSPGLAYGTQYF.

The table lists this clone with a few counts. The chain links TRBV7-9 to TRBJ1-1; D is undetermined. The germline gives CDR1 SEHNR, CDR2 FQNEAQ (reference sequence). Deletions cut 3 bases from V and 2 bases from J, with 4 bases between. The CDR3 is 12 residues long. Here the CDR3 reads CASSFSNTEAFF. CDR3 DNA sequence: TGTGCCAGCAGCTTCAGTAACACTGAAGCTTTCTTT.

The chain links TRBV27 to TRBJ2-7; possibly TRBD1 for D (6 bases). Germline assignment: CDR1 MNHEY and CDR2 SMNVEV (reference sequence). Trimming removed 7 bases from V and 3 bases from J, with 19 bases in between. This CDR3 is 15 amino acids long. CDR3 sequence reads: CASTLNPTGYYEQYF. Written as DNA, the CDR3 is TGTGCCAGCACTCTAAACCCGACAGGATACTACGAGCAGTACTTC.

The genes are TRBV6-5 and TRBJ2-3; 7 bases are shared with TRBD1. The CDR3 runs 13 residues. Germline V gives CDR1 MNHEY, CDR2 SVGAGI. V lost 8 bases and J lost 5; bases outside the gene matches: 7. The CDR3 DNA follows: TGTGCCAGCTGGGACACAGGGGTAGATACGCAGTATTTT. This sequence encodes CASWDTGVDTQYF.

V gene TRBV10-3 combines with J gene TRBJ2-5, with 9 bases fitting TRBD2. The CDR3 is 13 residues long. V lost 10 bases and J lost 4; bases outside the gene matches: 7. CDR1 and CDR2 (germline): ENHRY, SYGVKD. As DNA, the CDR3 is TGTGCCACGCGACTAGCGGTATTAGAGACCCAGTACTTC. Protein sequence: CATRLAVLETQYF.

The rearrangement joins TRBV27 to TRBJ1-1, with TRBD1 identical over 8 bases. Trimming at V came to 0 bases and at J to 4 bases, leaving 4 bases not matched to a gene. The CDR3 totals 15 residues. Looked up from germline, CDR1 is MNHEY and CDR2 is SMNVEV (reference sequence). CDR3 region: CASSLSGRGLTEAFF. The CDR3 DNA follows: TGTGCCAGCAGTTTATCTGGCAGGGGGCTCACTGAAGCTTTCTTT.

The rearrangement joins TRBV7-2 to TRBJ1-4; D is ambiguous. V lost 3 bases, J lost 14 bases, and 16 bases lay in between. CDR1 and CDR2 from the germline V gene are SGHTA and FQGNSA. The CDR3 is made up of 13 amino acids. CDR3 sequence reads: CASSLDWSGPLFF. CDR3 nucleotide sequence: TGTGCCAGCAGCTTGGACTGGTCAGGACCCCTGTTTTTT.

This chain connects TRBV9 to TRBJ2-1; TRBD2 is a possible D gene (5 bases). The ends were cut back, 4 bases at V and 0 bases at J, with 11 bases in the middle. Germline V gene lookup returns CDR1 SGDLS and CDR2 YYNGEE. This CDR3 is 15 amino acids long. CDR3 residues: CASSPQEGSYNEQFF. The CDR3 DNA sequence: TGTGCCAGCAGCCCCCAAGAGGGCTCCTACAATGAGCAGTTCTTC.

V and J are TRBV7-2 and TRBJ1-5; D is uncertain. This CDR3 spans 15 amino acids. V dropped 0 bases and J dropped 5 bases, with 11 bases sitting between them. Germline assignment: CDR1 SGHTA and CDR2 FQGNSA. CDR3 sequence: CASSLALGRDQPQHF. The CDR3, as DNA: TGTGCCAGCAGCTTAGCCCTGGGGAGGGATCAGCCCCAGCATTTT.

Here the CDR3 DNA reads TGTGCCAGCAGAGCACGACAGGGGGCCAGTCAGCCCCAGCATTTT. Translation: CASRARQGASQPQHF. V gene TRBV6-6 combines with J gene TRBJ1-5; TRBD1 aligns across 10 bases. The CDR3 covers 15 residues. From germline, CDR1 is MNHNY and CDR2 SVGAGI (reference sequence). After removal of 6 bases from V and 6 bases from J, the junction contained 8 bases not matched to a gene.

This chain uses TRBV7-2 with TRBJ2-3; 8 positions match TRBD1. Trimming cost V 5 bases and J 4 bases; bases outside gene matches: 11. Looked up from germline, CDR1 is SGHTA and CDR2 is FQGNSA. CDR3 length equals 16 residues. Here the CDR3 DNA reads TGTGCCAGCAGCCCTAGGGGCAGGGGGCAAGCAGATACGCAGTATTTT. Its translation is CASSPRGRGQADTQYF.

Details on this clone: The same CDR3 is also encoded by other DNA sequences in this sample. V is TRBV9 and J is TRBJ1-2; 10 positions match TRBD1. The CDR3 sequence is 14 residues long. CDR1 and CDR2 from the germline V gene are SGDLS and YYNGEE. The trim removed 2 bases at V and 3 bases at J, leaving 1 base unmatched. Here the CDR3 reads CASSVGQGDYGYTF. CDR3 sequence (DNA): TGTGCCAGCAGCGTCGGACAGGGGGACTATGGCTACACCTTC.